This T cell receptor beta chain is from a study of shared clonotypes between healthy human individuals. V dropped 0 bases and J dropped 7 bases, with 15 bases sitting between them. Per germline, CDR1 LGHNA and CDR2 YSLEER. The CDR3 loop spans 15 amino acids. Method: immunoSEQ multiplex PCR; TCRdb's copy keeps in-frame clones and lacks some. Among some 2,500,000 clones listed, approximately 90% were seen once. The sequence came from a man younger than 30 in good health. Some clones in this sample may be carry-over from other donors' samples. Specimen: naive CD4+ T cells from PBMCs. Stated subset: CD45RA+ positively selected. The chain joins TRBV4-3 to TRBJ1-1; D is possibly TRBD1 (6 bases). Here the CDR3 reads CASSQDTQGYLEAFF. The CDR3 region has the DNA TGCGCCAGCAGCCAAGACACACAGGGCTACCTTGAAGCTTTCTTT.